This T cell receptor beta chain was sequenced in a study of T cells in Graves' hyperthyroidism and ophthalmopathy. Notes on the study in general: Separating ophthalmopathy from stable hyperthyroidism was achieved by a 13 V-J model.

This clonotype was seen repeatedly, ten times or more. Its antigen is undetermined. Using RNA transcripts as the source, TCR beta CDR3 regions were amplified. TCR CDR3 underwent first-round RT-PCR with the HTBI primer set. One entry per CDR3 protein, called by TCRdb with MiXCR from the multiplex PCR reads. Of roughly 570,000 distinct CDR3 sequences listed, about 45% were seen once; the top ten hold around 8%. The study defined stable Graves' hyperthyroidism as no ophthalmopathy progression within 18 months. Recently diagnosed hyperthyroidism of less than 2 months' duration affected patients aged 18 to 65. Patients with uncontrolled infections, other autoimmune diseases, pregnancy or lactation were excluded. Germline assignment: CDR1 KGHDR and CDR2 SFDVKD. The junction had 4 bases not matched to a gene; V was cut back by 6 bases and J by 2 bases. The CDR3 has 15 amino acids.

This sequence was found in a woman aged 18 to 35 with Graves' hyperthyroidism. The sample taken for sequencing was peripheral blood or thyroid tissue (not recorded which). This chain links TRBV24-1 with TRBJ2-5, with 11 bases that match TRBD2. CDR3 in amino acids: CATSKTSGGQETQYF. CDR3 in DNA: TGTGCCACCAGTAAAACTAGCGGGGGACAAGAGACCCAGTACTTC.